The sequence of this T cell receptor (beta chain) was determined in a study of blood T cell repertoires in COVID-19. The overall study: Acute-phase and convalescent COVID-19 samples originated in the United States, Italy and Spain.

TCRdb's copy holds only in-frame clones and misses some; the assay was immunoSEQ multiplex PCR. This sample has around 100,000 clones; 85% occur once, and the top ten carry 5.5%. The sequenced material came from peripheral blood. The receptor was isolated from a woman between 55 and 75 years old with COVID-19, enrolled during active disease.

The CDR3 spells CASSGTERGLGNEQFF. In DNA form, the CDR3 reads TGTGCCAGCAGTGGAACGGAGCGGGGGCTTGGGAATGAGCAGTTCTTC. The chain joins TRBV6-1 to TRBJ2-1; 8 nucleotides line up with TRBD2. V lost 4 bases, J lost 7 bases, and 12 bases stayed unmatched. CDR1 and CDR2 (germline): MNHNS, SASEGT. The CDR3 is 16 residues long.